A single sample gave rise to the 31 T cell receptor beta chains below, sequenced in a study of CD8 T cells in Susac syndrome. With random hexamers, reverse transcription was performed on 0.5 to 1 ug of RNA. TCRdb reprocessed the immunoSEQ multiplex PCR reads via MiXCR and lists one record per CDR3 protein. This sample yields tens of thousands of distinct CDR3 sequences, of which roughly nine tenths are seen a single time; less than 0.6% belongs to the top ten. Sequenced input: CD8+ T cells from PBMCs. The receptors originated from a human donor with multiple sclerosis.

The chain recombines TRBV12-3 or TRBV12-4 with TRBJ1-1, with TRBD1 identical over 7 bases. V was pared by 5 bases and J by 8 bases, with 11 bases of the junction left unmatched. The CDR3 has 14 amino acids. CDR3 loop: CASSQLDRLSEAFF. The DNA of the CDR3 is TGTGCCAGCAGTCAATTGGACAGGCTAAGCGAAGCTTTCTTT.

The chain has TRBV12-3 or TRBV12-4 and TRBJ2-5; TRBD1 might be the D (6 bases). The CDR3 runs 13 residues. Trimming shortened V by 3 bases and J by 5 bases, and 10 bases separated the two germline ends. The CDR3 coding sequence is TGTGCCAGCAGTTTGGGACATTTTGAGACCCAGTACTTC. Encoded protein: CASSLGHFETQYF.

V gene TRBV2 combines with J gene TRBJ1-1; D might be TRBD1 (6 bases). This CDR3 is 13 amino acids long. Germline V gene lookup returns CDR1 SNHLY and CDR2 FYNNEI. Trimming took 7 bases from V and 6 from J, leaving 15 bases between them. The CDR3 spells CASTLGPGAEAFF. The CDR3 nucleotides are TGTGCCAGCACCCTGGGGCCAGGGGCTGAAGCTTTCTTT.

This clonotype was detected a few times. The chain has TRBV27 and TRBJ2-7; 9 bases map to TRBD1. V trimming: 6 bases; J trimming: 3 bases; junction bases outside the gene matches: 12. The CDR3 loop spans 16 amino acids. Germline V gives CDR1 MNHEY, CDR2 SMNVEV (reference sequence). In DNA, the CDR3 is TGTGCCAGCAGCGCCATTAGGGGACAGGGACTCTACGAGCAGTACTTC. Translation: CASSAIRGQGLYEQYF.

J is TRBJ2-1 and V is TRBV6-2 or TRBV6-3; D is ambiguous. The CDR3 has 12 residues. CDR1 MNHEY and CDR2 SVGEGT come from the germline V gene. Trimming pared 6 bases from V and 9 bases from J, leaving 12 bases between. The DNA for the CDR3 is TGTGCCAGCAGCCCTCTTTGGGGTGAGCAGTTCTTC. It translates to CASSPLWGEQFF.

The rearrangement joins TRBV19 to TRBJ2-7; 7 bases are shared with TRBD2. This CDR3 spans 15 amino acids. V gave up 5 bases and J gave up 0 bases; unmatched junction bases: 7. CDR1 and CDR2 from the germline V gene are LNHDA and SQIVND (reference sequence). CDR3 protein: CASSLGLGNSYEQYF. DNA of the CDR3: TGTGCCAGTAGTTTAGGACTAGGCAACTCCTACGAGCAGTACTTC. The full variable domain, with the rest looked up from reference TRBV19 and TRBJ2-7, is DGGITQSPKYLFRKEGQNVTLSCEQNLNHDAMYWYRQDPGQGLRLIYYSQIVNDFQKGDIAEGYSVSREKKESFPLTVTSAQKNPTAFYLCASSLGLGNSYEQYFGPGTRLTVT.

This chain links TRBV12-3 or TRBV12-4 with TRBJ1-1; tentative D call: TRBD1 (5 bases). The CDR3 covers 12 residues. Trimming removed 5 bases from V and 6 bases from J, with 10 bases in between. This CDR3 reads CASSGTWAEAFF. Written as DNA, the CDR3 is TGTGCCAGCAGTGGGACTTGGGCTGAAGCTTTCTTT.

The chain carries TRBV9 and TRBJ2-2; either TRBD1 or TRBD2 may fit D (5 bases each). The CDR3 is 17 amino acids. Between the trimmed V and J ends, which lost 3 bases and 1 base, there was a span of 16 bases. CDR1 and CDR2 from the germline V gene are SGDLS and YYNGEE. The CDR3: CASSAEPQGVNTGELFF. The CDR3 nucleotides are TGTGCCAGCAGCGCCGAGCCGCAGGGAGTGAACACCGGGGAGCTGTTTTTT.

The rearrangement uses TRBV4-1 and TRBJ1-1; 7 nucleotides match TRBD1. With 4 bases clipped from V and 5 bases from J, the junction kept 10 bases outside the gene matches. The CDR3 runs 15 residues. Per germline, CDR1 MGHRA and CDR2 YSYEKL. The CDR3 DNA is TGCGCCAGCAGCCTACTTAGGGGGCCTGCTACTGAAGCTTTCTTT. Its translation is CASSLLRGPATEAFF.

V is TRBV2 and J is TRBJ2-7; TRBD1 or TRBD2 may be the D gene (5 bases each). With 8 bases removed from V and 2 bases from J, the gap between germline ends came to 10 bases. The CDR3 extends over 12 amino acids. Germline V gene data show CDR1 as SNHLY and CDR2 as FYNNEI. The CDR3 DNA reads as TGTGCCAGCGGGACGGATACCTACGAGCAGTACTTC. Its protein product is CASGTDTYEQYF.

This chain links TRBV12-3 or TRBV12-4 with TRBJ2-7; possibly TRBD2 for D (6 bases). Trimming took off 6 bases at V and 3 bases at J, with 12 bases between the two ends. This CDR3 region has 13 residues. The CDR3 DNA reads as TGTGCCAGCAGCCTGGTGGAGGGCTACGAGCAGTACTTC. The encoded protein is CASSLVEGYEQYF.

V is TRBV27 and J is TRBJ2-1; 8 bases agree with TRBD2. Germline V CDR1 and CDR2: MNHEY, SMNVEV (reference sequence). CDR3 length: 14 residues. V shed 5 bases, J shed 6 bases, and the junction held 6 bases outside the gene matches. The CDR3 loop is CASSVREGLNEQFF. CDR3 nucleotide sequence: TGTGCCAGCAGTGTACGGGAGGGCCTCAATGAGCAGTTCTTC.

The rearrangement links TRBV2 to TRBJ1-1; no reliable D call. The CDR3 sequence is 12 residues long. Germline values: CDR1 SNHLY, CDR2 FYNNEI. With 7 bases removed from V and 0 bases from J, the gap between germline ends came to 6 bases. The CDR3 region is CASIWLNTEAFF. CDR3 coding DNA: TGTGCCAGCATTTGGTTGAACACTGAAGCTTTCTTT. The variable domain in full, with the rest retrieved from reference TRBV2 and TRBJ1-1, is EPEVTQTPSHQVTQMGQEVILRCVPISNHLYFYWYRQILGQKVEFLVSFYNNEISEKSEIFDDQFSVERPDGSNFTLKIRSTKLEDSAMYFCASIWLNTEAFFGQGTRLTVV.

The CDR3 DNA reads as TGCAGTGCGCCTCAGGGGGCCGGCGGGGAGCTGTTTTTT. It yields the protein CSAPQGAGGELFF. The chain is built from TRBV20-1 and TRBJ2-2; 8 bases agree with TRBD1. The CDR3 spans 13 residues. V shed 6 bases, J shed 7 bases, and the junction held 7 bases outside the gene matches. Germline values: CDR1 DFQATT, CDR2 SNEGSKA (reference sequence).

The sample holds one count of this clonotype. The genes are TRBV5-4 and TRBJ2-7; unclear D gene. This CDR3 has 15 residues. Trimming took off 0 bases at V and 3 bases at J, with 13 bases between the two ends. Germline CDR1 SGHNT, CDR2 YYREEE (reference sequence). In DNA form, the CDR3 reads TGTGCCAGCAGCTTGGATACGAAAAGGAACTACGAGCAGTACTTC. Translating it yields CASSLDTKRNYEQYF.

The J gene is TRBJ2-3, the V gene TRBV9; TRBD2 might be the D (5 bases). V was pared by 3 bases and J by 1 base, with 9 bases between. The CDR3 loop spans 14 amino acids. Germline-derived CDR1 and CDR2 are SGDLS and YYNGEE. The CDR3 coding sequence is TGTGCCAGCAGCGGAGGGATAGGCACAGATACGCAGTATTTT. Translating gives CASSGGIGTDTQYF.

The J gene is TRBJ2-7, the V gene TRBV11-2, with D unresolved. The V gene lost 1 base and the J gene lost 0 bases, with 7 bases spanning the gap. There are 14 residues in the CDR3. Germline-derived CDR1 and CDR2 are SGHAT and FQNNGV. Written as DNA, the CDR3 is TGTGCCAGCAGCTTAGGGGTTGTCTCCTACGAGCAGTACTTC. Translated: CASSLGVVSYEQYF. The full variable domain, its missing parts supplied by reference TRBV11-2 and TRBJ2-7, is EAGVAQSPRYKIIEKRQSVAFWCNPISGHATLYWYQQILGQGPKLLIQFQNNGVVDDSQLPKDRFSAERLKGVDSTLKIQPAKLEDSAVYLCASSLGVVSYEQYFGPGTRLTVT.

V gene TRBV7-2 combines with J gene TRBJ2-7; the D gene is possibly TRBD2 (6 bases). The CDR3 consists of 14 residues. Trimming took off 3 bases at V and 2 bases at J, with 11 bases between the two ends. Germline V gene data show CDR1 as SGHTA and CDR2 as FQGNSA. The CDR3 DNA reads TGTGCCAGCAGCTTCTCGTGGGGGGCCTACGAGCAGTACTTC. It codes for CASSFSWGAYEQYF.

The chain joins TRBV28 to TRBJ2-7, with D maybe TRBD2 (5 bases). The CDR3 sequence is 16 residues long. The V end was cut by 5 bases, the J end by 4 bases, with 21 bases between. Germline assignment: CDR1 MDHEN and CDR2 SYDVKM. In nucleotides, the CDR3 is TGTGCCAGCAGTATTAGGGCGGGCGCAATCCTTTACGAGCAGTACTTC. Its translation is CASSIRAGAILYEQYF.

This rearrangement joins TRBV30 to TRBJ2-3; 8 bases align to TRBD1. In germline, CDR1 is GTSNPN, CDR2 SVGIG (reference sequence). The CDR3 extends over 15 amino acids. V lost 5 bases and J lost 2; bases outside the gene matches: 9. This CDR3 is CAWGTGTGVTDTQYF. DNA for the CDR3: TGTGCCTGGGGAACCGGGACAGGCGTCACAGATACGCAGTATTTT.

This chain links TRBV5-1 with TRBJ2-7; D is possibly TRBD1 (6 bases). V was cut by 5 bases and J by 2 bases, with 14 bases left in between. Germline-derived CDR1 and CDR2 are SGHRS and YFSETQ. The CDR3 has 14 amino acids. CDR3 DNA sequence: TGCGCCAGCAGTAGCAGGGGTACCCCCTACGAGCAGTACTTC. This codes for CASSSRGTPYEQYF.

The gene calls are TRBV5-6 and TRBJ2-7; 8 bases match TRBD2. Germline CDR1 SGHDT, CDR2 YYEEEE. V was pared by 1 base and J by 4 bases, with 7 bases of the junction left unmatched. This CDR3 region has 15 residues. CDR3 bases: TGTGCCAGCAGCTTGAGTCCTAGCGGGCGTTACGAGCAGTACTTC. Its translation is CASSLSPSGRYEQYF.

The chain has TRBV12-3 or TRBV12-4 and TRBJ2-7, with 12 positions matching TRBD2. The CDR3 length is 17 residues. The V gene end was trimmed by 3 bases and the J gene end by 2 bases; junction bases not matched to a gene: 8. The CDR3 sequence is CASSFVTSGGKTYEQYF. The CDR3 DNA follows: TGTGCCAGCAGTTTCGTGACTAGCGGGGGAAAAACCTACGAGCAGTACTTC.

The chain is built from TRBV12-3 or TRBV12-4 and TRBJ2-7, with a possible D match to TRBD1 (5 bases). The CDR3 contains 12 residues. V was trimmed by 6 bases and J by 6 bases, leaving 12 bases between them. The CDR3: CASSLMGLEQYF. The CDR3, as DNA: TGTGCCAGCAGCTTGATGGGGCTCGAGCAGTACTTC.

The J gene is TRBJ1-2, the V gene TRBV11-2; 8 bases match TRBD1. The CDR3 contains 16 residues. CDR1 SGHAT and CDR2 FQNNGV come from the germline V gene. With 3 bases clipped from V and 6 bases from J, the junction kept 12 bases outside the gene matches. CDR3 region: CASSFGQGATNNGYTF. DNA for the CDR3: TGTGCCAGCAGCTTTGGGCAGGGGGCCACAAATAATGGCTACACCTTC.

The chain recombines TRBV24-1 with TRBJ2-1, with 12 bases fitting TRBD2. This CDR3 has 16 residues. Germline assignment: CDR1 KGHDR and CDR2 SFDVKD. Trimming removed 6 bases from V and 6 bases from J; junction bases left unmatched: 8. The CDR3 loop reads CATSTASGRVLNEQFF. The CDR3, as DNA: TGTGCCACCAGTACAGCTAGCGGGAGGGTCCTCAATGAGCAGTTCTTC.

As DNA, the CDR3 is TGTGCCAGCAGTTTGTTCAACCGGGACAGGGGTGACGCAGATGGCTACACCTTC. Translating it yields CASSLFNRDRGDADGYTF. The rearrangement uses TRBV6-2 or TRBV6-3 and TRBJ1-2, with 10 bases aligning to TRBD1. With V trimmed by 4 bases and J by 6 bases, 17 bases remained unmatched. CDR3 size: 18 residues. Germline lookup yields CDR1 MNHEY and CDR2 SVGEGT.

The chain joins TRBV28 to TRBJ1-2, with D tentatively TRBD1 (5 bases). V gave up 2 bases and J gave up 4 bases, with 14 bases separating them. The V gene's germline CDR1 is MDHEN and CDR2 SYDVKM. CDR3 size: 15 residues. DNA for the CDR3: TGTGCCAGCAGTTTACAGGGAGGGGATGTCTATGGCTACACCTTC. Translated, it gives CASSLQGGDVYGYTF.

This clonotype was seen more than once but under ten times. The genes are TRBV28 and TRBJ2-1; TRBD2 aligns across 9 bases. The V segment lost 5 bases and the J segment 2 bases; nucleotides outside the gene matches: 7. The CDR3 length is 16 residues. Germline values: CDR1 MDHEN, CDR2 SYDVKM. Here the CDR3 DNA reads TGTGCCAGCAGTACCTTTAGCGGGAGCCCCTACAATGAGCAGTTCTTC. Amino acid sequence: CASSTFSGSPYNEQFF.

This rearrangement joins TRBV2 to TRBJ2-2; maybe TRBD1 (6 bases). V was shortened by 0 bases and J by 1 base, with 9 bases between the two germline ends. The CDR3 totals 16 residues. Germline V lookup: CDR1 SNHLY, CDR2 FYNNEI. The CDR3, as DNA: TGTGCCAGCAGTGAAGCTAGGGACATGAACACCGGGGAGCTGTTTTTT. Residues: CASSEARDMNTGELFF.

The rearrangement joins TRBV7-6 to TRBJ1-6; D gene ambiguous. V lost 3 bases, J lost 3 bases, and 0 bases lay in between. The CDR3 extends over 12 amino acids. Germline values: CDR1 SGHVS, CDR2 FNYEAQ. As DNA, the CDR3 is TGTGCCAGCAGCTTCTATAATTCACCCCTCCACTTT. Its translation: CASSFYNSPLHF. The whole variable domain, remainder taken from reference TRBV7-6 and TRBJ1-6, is GAGVSQSPRYKVTKRGQDVALRCDPISGHVSLYWYRQALGQGPEFLTYFNYEAQQDKSGLPNDRFSAERPEGSISTLTIQRTEQRDSAMYRCASSFYNSPLHFGNGTRLTVT.